The 10 T cell receptor beta chains presented below share a single source sample, sequenced in a study of beta chain features in type 1 diabetes. The whole isolated RNA underwent reverse transcription, so sequencing captured expressed TCRB transcripts. TCRdb's copy holds only in-frame clones and misses some; the assay was immunoSEQ multiplex PCR. This sample yields fewer than 900,000 clones, of which roughly a sixth are seen a single time; 0.023% belongs to the top ten. The material sequenced was naive CD4+ T cells from blood. The receptors here all came from a woman in her late teens or twenties in good health.

The chain carries TRBV11-2 and TRBJ2-7, with no clear D. The CDR3 loop spans 14 amino acids. From germline, CDR1 is SGHAT and CDR2 FQNNGV. V dropped 5 bases and J dropped 0 bases, with 11 bases sitting between them. The CDR3 nucleotides are TGTGCCAGCAGCCGCCCTGGCCTCTCCTACGAGCAGTACTTC. This encodes CASSRPGLSYEQYF.

This chain links TRBV5-1 with TRBJ1-1, with D perhaps TRBD1 (6 bases). Trimming pared 2 bases from V and 8 bases from J, leaving 10 bases between. CDR1 SGHRS and CDR2 YFSETQ come from the germline V gene. This CDR3 comprises 12 residues. CDR3 DNA sequence: TGCGCCAGCAGCTTTGGGGGCGACGAAGCTTTCTTT. This gives the protein CASSFGGDEAFF.

The V call is TRBV29-1, the J call TRBJ2-1, with 9 bases matching TRBD2. The CDR3 is 15 amino acids. The V gene's germline CDR1 is SQVTM and CDR2 ANQGSEA. J gave up 4 bases and V 4 bases, and 8 bases lay outside the gene matches. DNA of the CDR3: TGCAGCGTTGGACGTCGGCTAGCGGGGTACAATGAGCAGTTCTTC. It codes for CSVGRRLAGYNEQFF.

This clone has more than one count but fewer than ten. The chain combines TRBV6-1 with TRBJ2-7, with 7 bases fitting TRBD2. This CDR3 comprises 14 residues. V lost 7 bases to trimming and J lost 3 bases; unmatched junction nucleotides: 9. CDR1 is MNHNS, CDR2 SASEGT, per germline. CDR3 amino acids: CASMVASGLYEQYF. DNA for the CDR3: TGTGCCAGCATGGTGGCTAGCGGCCTCTACGAGCAGTACTTC.

The chain combines TRBV13 with TRBJ2-7; 12 nucleotides line up with TRBD2. V shed 4 bases and J 3 bases; nucleotides not matched to a gene: 7. In germline, CDR1 is PRHDT, CDR2 FYEKMQ (reference sequence). The CDR3 extends over 16 amino acids. The CDR3, as DNA: TGTGCCAGCAGCTCGGCCAGGACTAGCGGGATCTACGAGCAGTACTTC. Translating it yields CASSSARTSGIYEQYF.

There are a few counts of this clone. V gene TRBV5-4 combines with J gene TRBJ2-5, with TRBD2 identical over 7 bases. V shed 4 bases, J shed 4 bases, and the junction held 7 bases outside the gene matches. This CDR3 region has 14 residues. Germline lookup yields CDR1 SGHNT and CDR2 YYREEE (reference sequence). CDR3 residues: CASSRRTSPETQYF. In DNA form, the CDR3 reads TGTGCCAGCAGCAGAAGGACTAGTCCAGAGACCCAGTACTTC.

To note about this clone: Sequence at one end of the junction differs from germline and may be a read error. The rearrangement joins TRBV6-1 to TRBJ2-4; TRBD2 is a possible D gene (5 bases). CDR1 and CDR2 from the germline V gene are MNHNS and SASEGT. The CDR3 consists of 13 residues. CDR3 sequence reads: CASCGRATNIQYF. DNA for the CDR3: TGTGCCAGCTGCGGGCGGGCCACAAACATTCAGTACTTC.

This clone was counted between two and nine times. This chain connects TRBV5-1 to TRBJ1-2; 8 bases match TRBD1. Losses at the gene ends were 0 bases for V and 2 bases for J; bases not matched to a gene: 0. The CDR3 length is 14 residues. Germline values: CDR1 SGHRS, CDR2 YFSETQ. CDR3 DNA sequence: TGCGCCAGCAGCTTGGGGACAGGGAACTATGGCTACACCTTC. This codes for CASSLGTGNYGYTF.

This clone was seen only once. This chain connects TRBV28 to TRBJ2-3; D is undetermined. The CDR3 runs 15 residues. Between the trimmed V and J ends, which lost 3 bases and 7 bases, there was a span of 17 bases. Germline CDR1 is MDHEN and CDR2 is SYDVKM. The CDR3 sequence: CASSFTVAYANTQYF. The CDR3 nucleotides read TGTGCCAGCAGTTTCACAGTCGCCTATGCGAATACGCAGTATTTT.

V and J are TRBV4-2 and TRBJ2-5; D perhaps matches TRBD1 (5 bases). The germline CDR1 and CDR2 sequences are LGHNA and YNFKEQ. Trimming removed 4 bases from V and 2 bases from J, with 11 bases in between. CDR3 length: 14 residues. In DNA, the CDR3 is TGTGCCAGCAGCCGCGACAGATCTCAAGAGACCCAGTACTTC. Translation gives CASSRDRSQETQYF.